Listed below are T cell receptor beta chains from one sample, sequenced in a study of OX40 agonist ivuxolimab in advanced cancers. The assay was immunoSEQ multiplex PCR, and TCRdb's table has in-frame clones only and misses some. The sample consists of tens of thousands of clones, 70% to 90% of them appearing once. This specimen consisted of CD4+ or CD8+ T cells sorted from blood, obtained in a trial of the OX40 agonist ivuxolimab. These receptors originate from an adult with an advanced solid tumor such as melanoma, head and neck, liver or kidney cancer. Each CDR3 is given with its conserved first and last residue. Each record gives: V gene, clone size, D gene, J gene, CDR3 protein, CDR3 DNA. The D gene is left open where the match is weak. Size values are once, few and many counts, or a class for expanded clones, and some rows have none.

>TRBV27|NA|NA|TRBJ2-6
CASSLTGDSGANVLTF
TGTGCCAGCAGTTTAACAGGAGACTCTGGGGCCAACGTCCTGACTTTC
>TRBV5-6|NA|TRBD2|TRBJ2-3
CASSPTGTSGTDTQYF
TGTGCCAGCAGCCCAACGGGGACTAGCGGCACAGATACGCAGTATTTT
>TRBV12-5|NA|TRBD2|TRBJ2-1
CASGLAGTYNEQFF
TGTGCTAGTGGTCTAGCGGGGACCTACAATGAGCAGTTCTTC
>TRBV28|once|NA|TRBJ2-7
CASSRSYEQYF
TGTGCCAGCAGTCGGTCCTACGAGCAGTACTTC
>TRBV7-9|NA|NA|TRBJ1-5
CASSAEYSNQPQHF
TGTGCCAGCAGCGCAGAATATAGCAATCAGCCCCAGCATTTT
>TRBV9|once|NA|TRBJ2-3
CASSVGSDTQYF
TGTGCCAGCAGCGTAGGGAGCGATACGCAGTATTTT
>TRBV25-1|medium-sized|NA|TRBJ1-1
CASSEFRSNTEAFF
TGTGCCAGCAGTGAATTTCGGAGTAACACTGAAGCTTTCTTT
>TRBV6-6|NA|TRBD2|TRBJ2-1
CASWTSTYNEQFF
TGTGCCAGCTGGACTAGCACTTACAATGAGCAGTTCTTC
>TRBV19|NA|NA|TRBJ2-3
CASSIGGADTQYF
TGTGCCAGTAGTATAGGGGGCGCAGATACGCAGTATTTT
>TRBV7-3|NA|TRBD2|TRBJ2-1
CASSLYGGGALSYNEQFF
TGTGCCAGCAGCCTATACGGGGGAGGGGCCCTCTCCTACAATGAGCAGTTCTTC
>TRBV7-9|NA|TRBD2|TRBJ2-1
CASSLLAGGNEQFF
TGTGCCAGCAGCTTATTAGCGGGGGGGAATGAGCAGTTCTTC
>TRBV10-1|NA|NA|TRBJ2-2
CASSELAPANTGELFF
TGCGCCAGCAGTGAGCTTGCTCCCGCGAACACCGGGGAGCTGTTTTTT
>TRBV7-9|NA|NA|TRBJ1-2
CASSSPRTPGDGYTF
TGTGCCAGCAGCTCACCAAGGACGCCTGGGGATGGCTACACCTTC
>TRBV21-1|NA|NA|TRBJ1-1
CASRSGVAIRTEAFF
TGTGCCAGCAGGAGTGGTGTAGCAATTCGCACTGAAGCTTTCTTT
>TRBV7-4|NA|NA|TRBJ2-2
CASSLGTSYTGELFF
TGTGCCAGCAGCCTAGGCACTTCTTACACCGGGGAGCTGTTTTTT
>TRBV27|NA|TRBD2|TRBJ2-5
CASSLAGVPETQYF
TGTGCCAGCAGTTTAGCGGGAGTACCTGAGACCCAGTACTTC
>TRBV6-5|NA|NA|TRBJ2-5
CASRNDAKETQYF
TGTGCCAGCAGAAATGATGCCAAAGAGACCCAGTACTTC
>TRBV7-9|NA|TRBD1|TRBJ2-5
CASSRDREGETQYF
TGTGCCAGCAGCCGGGACAGGGAAGGAGAGACCCAGTACTTC
>TRBV5-4|NA|TRBD1|TRBJ2-1
CASSLHPGTGDNEQFF
TGTGCCAGCAGCCTCCACCCCGGGACAGGGGACAATGAGCAGTTCTTC
>TRBV5-1|NA|NA|TRBJ2-1
CASSLGLGGDEQFF
TGCGCCAGCAGCTTGGGGTTAGGGGGTGATGAGCAGTTCTTC
>TRBV19|NA|NA|TRBJ1-2
CASTADSFYGYTF
TGTGCCAGTACCGCTGACAGCTTCTATGGCTACACCTTC
>TRBV9|NA|TRBD1|TRBJ1-2
CASSVGGTGARYGYTF
TGTGCCAGCAGCGTAGGAGGAACAGGGGCCAGGTATGGCTACACCTTC